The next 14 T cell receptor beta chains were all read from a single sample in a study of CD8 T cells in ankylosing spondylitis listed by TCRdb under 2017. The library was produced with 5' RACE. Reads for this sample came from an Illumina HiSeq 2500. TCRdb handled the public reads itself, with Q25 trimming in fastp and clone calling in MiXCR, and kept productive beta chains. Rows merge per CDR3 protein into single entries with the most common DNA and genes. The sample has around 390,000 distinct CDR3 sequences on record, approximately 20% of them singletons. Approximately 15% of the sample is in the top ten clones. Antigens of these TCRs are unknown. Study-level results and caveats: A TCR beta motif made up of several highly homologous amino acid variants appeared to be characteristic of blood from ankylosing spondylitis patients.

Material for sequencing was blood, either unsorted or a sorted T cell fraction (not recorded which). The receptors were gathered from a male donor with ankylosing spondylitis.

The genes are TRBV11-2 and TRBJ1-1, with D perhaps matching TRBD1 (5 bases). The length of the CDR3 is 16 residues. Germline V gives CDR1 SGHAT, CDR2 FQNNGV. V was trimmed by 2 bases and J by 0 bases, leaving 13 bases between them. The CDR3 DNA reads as TGTGCCAGCAGCTTAATGCAGGGCATGATGAACACTGAAGCTTTCTTT. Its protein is CASSLMQGMMNTEAFF.

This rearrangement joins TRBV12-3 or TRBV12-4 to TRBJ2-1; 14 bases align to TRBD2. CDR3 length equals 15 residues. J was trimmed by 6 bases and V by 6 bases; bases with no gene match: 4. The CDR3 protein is CASRKTSGRANEQFF. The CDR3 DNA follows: TGTGCCAGCAGAAAGACTAGCGGGAGGGCCAATGAGCAGTTCTTC.

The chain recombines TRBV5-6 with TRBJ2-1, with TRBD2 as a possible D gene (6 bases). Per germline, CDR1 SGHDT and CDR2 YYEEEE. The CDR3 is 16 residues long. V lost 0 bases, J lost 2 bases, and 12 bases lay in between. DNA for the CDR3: TGTGCCAGCAGCTTGGCCGGGACTCCCGCCTACAATGAGCAGTTCTTC. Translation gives CASSLAGTPAYNEQFF.

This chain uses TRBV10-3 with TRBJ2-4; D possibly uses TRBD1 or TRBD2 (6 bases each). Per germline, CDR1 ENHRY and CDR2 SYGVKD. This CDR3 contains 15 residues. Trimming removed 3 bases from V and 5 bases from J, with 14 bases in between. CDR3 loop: CAISERGTGENIQYF. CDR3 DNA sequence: TGTGCCATCAGTGAAAGGGGGACTGGGGAAAACATTCAGTACTTC.

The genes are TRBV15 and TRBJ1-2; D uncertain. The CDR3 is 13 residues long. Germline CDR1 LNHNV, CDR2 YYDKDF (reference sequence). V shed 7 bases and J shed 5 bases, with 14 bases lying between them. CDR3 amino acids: CATTRRAGYGYTF. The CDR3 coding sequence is TGTGCCACCACGAGGCGGGCGGGGTATGGCTACACCTTC.

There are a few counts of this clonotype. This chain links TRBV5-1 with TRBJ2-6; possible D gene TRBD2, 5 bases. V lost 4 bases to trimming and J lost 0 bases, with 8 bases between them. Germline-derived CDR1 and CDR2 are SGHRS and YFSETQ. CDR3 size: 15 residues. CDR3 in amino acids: CASSLTTSGANVLTF. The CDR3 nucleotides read TGCGCCAGCAGCCTGACTACCTCTGGGGCCAACGTCCTGACTTTC.

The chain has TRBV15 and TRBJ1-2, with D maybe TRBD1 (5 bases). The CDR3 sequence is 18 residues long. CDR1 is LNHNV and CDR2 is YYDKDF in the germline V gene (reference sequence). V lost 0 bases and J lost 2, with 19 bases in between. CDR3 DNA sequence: TGTGCCACCAGCAGAGATTCTACCTGGGGCGGGGAAAACTATGGCTACACCTTC. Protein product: CATSRDSTWGGENYGYTF.

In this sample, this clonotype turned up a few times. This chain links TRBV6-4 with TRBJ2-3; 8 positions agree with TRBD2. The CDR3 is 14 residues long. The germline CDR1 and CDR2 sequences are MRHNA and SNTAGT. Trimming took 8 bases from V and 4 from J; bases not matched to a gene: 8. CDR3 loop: CASSVGAGADTQYF. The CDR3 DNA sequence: TGTGCCAGCTCGGTTGGAGCGGGAGCAGATACGCAGTATTTT.

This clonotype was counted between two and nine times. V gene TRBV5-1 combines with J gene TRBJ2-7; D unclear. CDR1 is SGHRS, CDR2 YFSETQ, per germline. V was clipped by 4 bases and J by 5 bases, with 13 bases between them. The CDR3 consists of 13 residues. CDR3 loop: CASSPLPVDEQYF. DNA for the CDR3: TGCGCCAGCAGCCCCTTACCCGTCGACGAGCAGTACTTC.

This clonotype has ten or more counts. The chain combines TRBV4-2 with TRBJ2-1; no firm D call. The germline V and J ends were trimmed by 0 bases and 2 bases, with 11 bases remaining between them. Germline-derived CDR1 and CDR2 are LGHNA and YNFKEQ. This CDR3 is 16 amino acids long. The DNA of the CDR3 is TGTGCCAGCAGCCAAGATGTCCGAGGCACCTACAATGAGCAGTTCTTC. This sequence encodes CASSQDVRGTYNEQFF.

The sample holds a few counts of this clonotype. CDR3 sequence reads: CSARDRASGLSSYNEQFF. The DNA of the CDR3 is TGCAGTGCTAGAGATCGGGCTAGCGGACTGAGCTCCTACAATGAGCAGTTCTTC. This chain uses TRBV20-1 with TRBJ2-1, with TRBD2 matching 7 bases. The CDR3 has 18 amino acids. With V trimmed by 0 bases and J by 0 bases, 11 bases remained unmatched. Germline loops: CDR1 DFQATT, CDR2 SNEGSKA (reference sequence).

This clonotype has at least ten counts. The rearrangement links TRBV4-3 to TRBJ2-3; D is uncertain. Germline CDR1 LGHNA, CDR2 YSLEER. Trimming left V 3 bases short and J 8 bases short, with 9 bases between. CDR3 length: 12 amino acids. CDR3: CASSQVGRTQYF. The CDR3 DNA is TGCGCCAGCAGCCAGGTCGGTCGTACGCAGTATTTT.

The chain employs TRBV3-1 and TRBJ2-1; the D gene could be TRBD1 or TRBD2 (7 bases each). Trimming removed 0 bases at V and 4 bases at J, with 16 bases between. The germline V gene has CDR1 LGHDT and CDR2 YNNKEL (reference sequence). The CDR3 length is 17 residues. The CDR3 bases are TGTGCCAGCAGCCAAGATCTGGGAGGGGGCGCGTACAATGAGCAGTTCTTC. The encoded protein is CASSQDLGGGAYNEQFF.

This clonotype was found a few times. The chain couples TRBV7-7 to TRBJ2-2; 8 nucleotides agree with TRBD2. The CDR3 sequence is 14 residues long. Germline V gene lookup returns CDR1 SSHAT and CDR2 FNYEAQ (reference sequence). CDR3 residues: CAASGSANTGELFF. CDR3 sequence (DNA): TGTGCTGCGAGCGGGAGCGCGAACACCGGGGAGCTGTTTTTT.